The 23 T cell receptor beta chains below all came from one sample that was sequenced in a study of T-cell reconstitution after alpha-beta-depleted transplantation in children. Unique molecular identifiers were used to barcode this TCRbeta library. TCRdb ran MiXCR on the PCR reads and lists one entry per CDR3 protein. The table includes 280,000 or so distinct CDR3 sequences, approximately 10% detected once. The material sequenced was peripheral blood, taken 180 days after TCRalphabeta/CD19-depleted stem cell transplant. Source of these receptors: a male patient under 10 years old who had a stem cell transplant for chronic granulomatous disease, so the T cells may come from the graft donor.

This clonotype was detected ten times or more. J is TRBJ2-7 and V is TRBV18; 11 bases fit TRBD1. J gave up 0 bases and V 4 bases, and 14 bases lay outside the gene matches. Germline assignment: CDR1 KGHSH and CDR2 LQKENI. The CDR3 is made up of 19 amino acids. This CDR3 reads CASSLQGTGGHPDSYEQYF. CDR3 sequence (DNA): TGTGCCAGCTCACTGCAGGGGACAGGGGGTCATCCAGACTCCTACGAGCAGTACTTC.

Ten or more counts support this clonotype. The J gene is TRBJ2-7, the V gene TRBV7-2; TRBD2 matches at 12 bases. The V gene end was trimmed by 9 bases and the J gene end by 6 bases; junction bases not matched to a gene: 9. Germline V lookup: CDR1 SGHTA, CDR2 FQGNSA. CDR3 length: 14 amino acids. The CDR3 protein is CASSLAGGFGEQYF. Written as DNA, the CDR3 is TGTGCCAGTTCCCTAGCGGGGGGGTTCGGCGAGCAGTACTTC.

This clonotype has at least ten counts. The chain recombines TRBV7-9 with TRBJ1-1; D is unresolved. The V end lost 0 bases, the J end lost 1 base, and 9 bases lay between the germline ends. The CDR3 is 15 residues long. In germline, CDR1 is SEHNR, CDR2 FQNEAQ (reference sequence). CDR3 DNA: TGTGCCAGCAGCTTAGCAGAATCGAGGAACACTGAAGCTTTCTTT. Translating gives CASSLAESRNTEAFF.

This clonotype was counted many times. CDR3: CASSFSIGVTDTQYF. In DNA, the CDR3 is TGTGCCAGCAGTTTTAGTATTGGAGTCACAGATACGCAGTATTTT. The V gene is TRBV12-3 or TRBV12-4, the J gene TRBJ2-3; no definite D call. The CDR3 runs 15 residues. The germline V and J ends were trimmed by 3 bases and 2 bases, with 12 bases remaining between them.

This clonotype has a single count. This may come from a read error, since a much larger clone is one base off. The CDR3 end shows no conserved phenylalanine or tryptophan, and so a read error is likely. The chain recombines TRBV6-2 or TRBV6-3 with TRBJ2-2; D is perhaps TRBD2 (7 bases). This CDR3 comprises 15 residues. CDR1 MNHEY and CDR2 SVGEGT come from the germline V gene. Trimming left V 1 base short and J 4 bases short, with 10 bases between. The DNA of the CDR3 is TGTGCCAGCAGTTACTTGGCGGGGGCCACCGGGGAGCTGTTTTCT. Residues: CASSYLAGATGELFS.

In this sample, this clonotype turned up many times. The chain is built from TRBV20-1 and TRBJ2-5, with D tentatively TRBD1 (6 bases). The germline V and J ends were trimmed by 6 bases and 1 base, with 15 bases remaining between them. The CDR3 spans 14 residues. From germline, CDR1 is DFQATT and CDR2 SNEGSKA (reference sequence). CDR3 sequence (DNA): TGCAGTGCAGTGCAGGGGTCGGCCCAAGAGACCCAGTACTTC. It translates to CSAVQGSAQETQYF.

This clonotype has ten or more counts. V gene TRBV5-1 combines with J gene TRBJ2-7, with TRBD1 matching over 8 bases. The CDR3 is 17 amino acids. Per germline, CDR1 SGHRS and CDR2 YFSETQ. With 0 bases clipped from V and 2 bases from J, the junction kept 10 bases outside the gene matches. The CDR3 protein is CASSLVQVDRVTYEQYF. CDR3 nucleotides: TGCGCCAGCAGCTTGGTGCAGGTGGACAGGGTAACCTACGAGCAGTACTTC.

About this clonotype: A much larger clone sits a single nucleotide away, making a read error possible. The rearrangement joins TRBV5-1 to TRBJ2-7, with a possible D match to TRBD2 (5 bases). CDR3 size: 11 residues. V gave up 5 bases and J gave up 11 bases, with 14 bases separating them. CDR1 is SGHRS and CDR2 is YFSETQ in the germline V gene. CDR3 nucleotides: TGCGCCAGCAGGCACGGGGTAGAAGAGTACTTC. Its protein product is CASRHGVEEYF.

Only a few counts were recorded for this clonotype. The chain recombines TRBV21-1 with TRBJ2-4; the table's TRBD1 call for D was not verified on the DNA. TRBV21-1 is a recognized pseudogene. CDR3 length: 17 amino acids. This chain's CDR3 is CASSKYWGGKAKNIQYF. In nucleotides, the CDR3 is TGTGCCAGCAGCAAATATTGGGGCGGAAAGGCCAAAAACATTCAGTACTTC.

This clonotype has ten or more counts. This chain joins TRBV3-1 and TRBJ2-1; 7 bases align to TRBD2. Germline V lookup: CDR1 LGHDT, CDR2 YNNKEL (reference sequence). There are 18 residues in the CDR3. Trimming at V came to 0 bases and at J to 7 bases, leaving 15 bases not matched to a gene. For the CDR3, the DNA is TGTGCCAGCAGCCAAGATCTCCTAGGACGGGGGGAATTAAATGAGCAGTTCTTC. It yields the protein CASSQDLLGRGELNEQFF.

This clonotype was counted ten times or more. This chain connects TRBV18 to TRBJ2-7, with 7 bases lining up with TRBD1. Trimming removed 6 bases from V and 3 bases from J; junction bases left unmatched: 11. CDR3 length: 15 residues. The germline V gene has CDR1 KGHSH and CDR2 LQKENI. This chain's CDR3 is CASSRGQGDVYEQYF. The CDR3 DNA reads as TGTGCCAGCTCTCGAGGGCAGGGGGATGTCTACGAGCAGTACTTC.

This clonotype has ten or more counts. The V call is TRBV29-1, the J call TRBJ2-7, with TRBD2 matching 7 bases. V trimming: 7 bases; J trimming: 5 bases; junction bases outside the gene matches: 5. Germline V gives CDR1 SQVTM, CDR2 ANQGSEA. The CDR3 has 11 residues. The CDR3 region has the DNA TGCAGCGGGACTAGTAACCACGAGCAGTACTTC. Translating it yields CSGTSNHEQYF.

The sample holds many counts of this clonotype. The genes are TRBV10-3 and TRBJ1-1, with D possibly matching TRBD1 (6 bases). This CDR3 is built from 13 residues. The V end lost 8 bases, the J end lost 1 base, and 11 bases lay between the germline ends. From germline, CDR1 is ENHRY and CDR2 SYGVKD. This CDR3 is CAIGTGTNTEAFF. The CDR3 DNA is TGTGCCATCGGAACAGGGACGAACACTGAAGCTTTCTTT.

This clonotype was counted many times. V gene TRBV19 combines with J gene TRBJ2-7, with D hard to call. The germline CDR1 and CDR2 sequences are LNHDA and SQIVND (reference sequence). The CDR3 has 13 residues. Trimming left V 1 base short and J 2 bases short, with 6 bases between. The CDR3 nucleotides read TGTGCCAGTAGTATAGGACCGACCTACGAGCAGTACTTC. Translation gives CASSIGPTYEQYF. Complete variable domain (other parts from reference TRBV19 and TRBJ2-7): DGGITQSPKYLFRKEGQNVTLSCEQNLNHDAMYWYRQDPGQGLRLIYYSQIVNDFQKGDIAEGYSVSREKKESFPLTVTSAQKNPTAFYLCASSIGPTYEQYFGPGTRLTVT.

This clonotype was observed many times. The chain joins TRBV12-3 or TRBV12-4 to TRBJ1-5; 7 bases line up with TRBD1. The CDR3 loop spans 14 amino acids. V shed 5 bases and J 2 bases; nucleotides not matched to a gene: 3. Here the CDR3 reads CASSQTGRNQPQHF. The CDR3 DNA sequence: TGTGCCAGCAGTCAGACAGGGCGCAATCAGCCCCAGCATTTT.

This clonotype came up a few times. The rearrangement uses TRBV6-4 and TRBJ2-1; 15 nucleotides match TRBD2. The CDR3 is made up of 20 amino acids. J gave up 1 base and V 8 bases, and 15 bases lay outside the gene matches. The germline CDR1 and CDR2 sequences are MRHNA and SNTAGT. This CDR3 reads CASQRRTGTSGGTSYNEQFF. The CDR3 DNA reads as TGTGCCAGCCAACGGCGAACCGGGACTAGCGGGGGGACTTCCTACAATGAGCAGTTCTTC.

The V and J genes are TRBV6-1 and TRBJ2-7; D not certain. The CDR3 runs to 15 residues. CDR1 MNHNS and CDR2 SASEGT come from the germline V gene. V gave up 8 bases and J gave up 2 bases, with 19 bases separating them. The DNA for the CDR3 is TGTGCCAGCCGCTCCTTCCGGGCGGCCACCTACGAGCAGTACTTC. As protein: CASRSFRAATYEQYF.

This clonotype has ten or more counts. This chain uses TRBV29-1 with TRBJ2-6; D is perhaps TRBD1 or TRBD2 (5 bases each). Between the trimmed V and J ends, which lost 4 bases and 1 base, there was a span of 11 bases. Germline CDR1 reads SQVTM; CDR2 reads ANQGSEA. The CDR3 is made up of 15 amino acids. The CDR3 loop reads CSVGVRESGANVLTF. The CDR3 bases are TGCAGCGTTGGGGTCAGGGAGTCTGGGGCCAACGTCCTGACTTTC.

This clonotype has at least ten counts. This chain uses TRBV28 with TRBJ1-1; tentative D call: TRBD1 (6 bases). This CDR3 has 15 residues. Germline V gives CDR1 MDHEN, CDR2 SYDVKM. The V end lost 2 bases, the J end lost 1 base, and 11 bases lay between the germline ends. CDR3 in amino acids: CASSLQGMGNTEAFF. The CDR3 DNA reads TGTGCCAGCAGTTTACAGGGGATGGGGAACACTGAAGCTTTCTTT.

This clonotype was detected ten times or more. The chain is built from TRBV6-6 and TRBJ2-7; the match to TRBD2 covers 13 bases. The CDR3 length is 15 residues. Germline V gene lookup returns CDR1 MNHNY and CDR2 SVGAGI (reference sequence). Trimming at V came to 6 bases and at J to 3 bases, leaving 5 bases not matched to a gene. CDR3 loop: CASSPRTSGSYEQYF. DNA for the CDR3: TGTGCCAGCAGCCCGAGGACTAGCGGGAGCTACGAGCAGTACTTC.

This rearrangement joins TRBV15 to TRBJ1-3; D ambiguous. The V and J ends lost 11 bases and 0 bases respectively, with 11 bases between them. This CDR3 has 13 residues. The V gene's germline CDR1 is LNHNV and CDR2 YYDKDF (reference sequence). CDR3 DNA: TGTGCCCCCTATGATATCTCTGGAAACACCATATATTTT. Translating it yields CAPYDISGNTIYF.

With regard to this clonotype: Since a much larger clone is just one base distant, this may be a read error. Written as DNA, the CDR3 is TGCGCCAGCAGTGAGCTAGCGGTGTACAATGAGCAGTCCTTC. The encoded protein is CASSELAVYNEQSF. J is TRBJ2-1 and V is TRBV10-2; TRBD2 matches at 7 bases. This CDR3 has 14 residues. Germline V lookup: CDR1 WSHSY, CDR2 SAAADI.

The sample holds many counts of this clonotype. The genes are TRBV7-8 and TRBJ2-3; 9 bases map to TRBD1. V shed 1 base and J 4 bases; nucleotides not matched to a gene: 9. In germline, CDR1 is SGHVS, CDR2 FQNEAQ. The CDR3 covers 17 residues. The CDR3 loop is CASSLVGGQGLPDTQYF. The CDR3 DNA reads as TGTGCCAGCAGCTTAGTAGGGGGACAGGGTCTACCAGATACGCAGTATTTT.